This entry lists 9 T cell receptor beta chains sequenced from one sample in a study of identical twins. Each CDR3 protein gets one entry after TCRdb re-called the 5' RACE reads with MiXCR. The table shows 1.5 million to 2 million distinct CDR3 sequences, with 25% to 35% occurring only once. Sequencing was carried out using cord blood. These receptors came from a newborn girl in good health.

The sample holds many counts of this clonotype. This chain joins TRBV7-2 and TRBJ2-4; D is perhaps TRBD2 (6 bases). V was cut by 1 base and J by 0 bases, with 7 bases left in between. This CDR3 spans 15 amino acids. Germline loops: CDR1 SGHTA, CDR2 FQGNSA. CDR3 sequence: CASSLVGGAKNIQYF. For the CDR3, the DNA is TGTGCCAGCAGCTTAGTCGGGGGAGCCAAAAACATTCAGTACTTC.

The chain's CDR3 is CASSLYRAGENGYTF. The CDR3 nucleotides read TGTGCCAGCAGTTTGTACCGGGCAGGGGAGAATGGCTACACCTTC. V is TRBV12-3 or TRBV12-4 and J is TRBJ1-2, with a possible D match to TRBD1 (6 bases). Trimming left V 3 bases short and J 6 bases short, with 17 bases between. The CDR3 is 15 residues long.

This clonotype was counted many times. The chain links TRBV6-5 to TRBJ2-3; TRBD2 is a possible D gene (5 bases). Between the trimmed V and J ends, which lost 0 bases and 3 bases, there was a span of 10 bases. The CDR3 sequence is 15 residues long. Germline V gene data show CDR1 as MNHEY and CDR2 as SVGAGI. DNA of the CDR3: TGTGCCAGCAGTTACTCTCGAGCGGTGACAGATACGCAGTATTTT. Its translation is CASSYSRAVTDTQYF.

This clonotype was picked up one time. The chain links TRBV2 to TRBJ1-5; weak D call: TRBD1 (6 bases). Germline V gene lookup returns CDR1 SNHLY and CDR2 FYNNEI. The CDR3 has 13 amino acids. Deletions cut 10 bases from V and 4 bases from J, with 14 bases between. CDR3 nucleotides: TGTGCCACACAGGGAAAGAGAAATCAGCCCCAGCATTTT. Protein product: CATQGKRNQPQHF.

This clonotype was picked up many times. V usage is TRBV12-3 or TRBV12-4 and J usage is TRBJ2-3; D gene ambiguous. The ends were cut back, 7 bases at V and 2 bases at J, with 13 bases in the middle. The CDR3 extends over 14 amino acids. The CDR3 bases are TGTGCCAGCACCCGCCGACTGATCACAGATACGCAGTATTTT. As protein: CASTRRLITDTQYF.

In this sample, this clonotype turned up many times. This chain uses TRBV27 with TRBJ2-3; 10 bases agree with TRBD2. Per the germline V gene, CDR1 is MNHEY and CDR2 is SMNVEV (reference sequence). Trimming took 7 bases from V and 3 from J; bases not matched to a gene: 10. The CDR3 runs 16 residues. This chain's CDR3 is CASNPAGLARTDTQYF. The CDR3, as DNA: TGTGCCAGCAACCCAGCGGGACTAGCGCGGACAGATACGCAGTATTTT.

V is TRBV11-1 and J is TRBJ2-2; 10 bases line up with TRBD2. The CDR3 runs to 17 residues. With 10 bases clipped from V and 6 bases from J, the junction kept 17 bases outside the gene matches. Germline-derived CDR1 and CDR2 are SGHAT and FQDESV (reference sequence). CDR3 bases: TGTGCCACCCTCAAGCGAGGGCTAGCGGGAGTCTCCGGGGAGCTGTTTTTT. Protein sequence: CATLKRGLAGVSGELFF.

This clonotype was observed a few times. CDR3 sequence: CASSAGKRRALDTDTQYF. In nucleotides, the CDR3 is TGTGCCAGCAGTGCAGGGAAGAGGAGGGCCCTCGACACAGATACGCAGTATTTT. The V and J genes are TRBV6-2 or TRBV6-3 and TRBJ2-3; a possible D gene is TRBD2 (6 bases). With 5 bases removed from V and 2 bases from J, the gap between germline ends came to 23 bases. CDR1 and CDR2 from the germline V gene are MNHEY and SVGEGT. This CDR3 region has 18 residues.

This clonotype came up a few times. The CDR3 sequence is CATSRGNSPRGLDLYEQYF. The CDR3 coding sequence is TGTGCCACCAGCAGAGGCAACAGCCCCAGGGGGTTGGACCTCTACGAGCAGTACTTC. The chain carries TRBV15 and TRBJ2-7; 7 nucleotides agree with TRBD1. Germline CDR1 reads LNHNV; CDR2 reads YYDKDF (reference sequence). The CDR3 has 19 amino acids. Trimming took 1 base from V and 3 from J; bases not matched to a gene: 18.